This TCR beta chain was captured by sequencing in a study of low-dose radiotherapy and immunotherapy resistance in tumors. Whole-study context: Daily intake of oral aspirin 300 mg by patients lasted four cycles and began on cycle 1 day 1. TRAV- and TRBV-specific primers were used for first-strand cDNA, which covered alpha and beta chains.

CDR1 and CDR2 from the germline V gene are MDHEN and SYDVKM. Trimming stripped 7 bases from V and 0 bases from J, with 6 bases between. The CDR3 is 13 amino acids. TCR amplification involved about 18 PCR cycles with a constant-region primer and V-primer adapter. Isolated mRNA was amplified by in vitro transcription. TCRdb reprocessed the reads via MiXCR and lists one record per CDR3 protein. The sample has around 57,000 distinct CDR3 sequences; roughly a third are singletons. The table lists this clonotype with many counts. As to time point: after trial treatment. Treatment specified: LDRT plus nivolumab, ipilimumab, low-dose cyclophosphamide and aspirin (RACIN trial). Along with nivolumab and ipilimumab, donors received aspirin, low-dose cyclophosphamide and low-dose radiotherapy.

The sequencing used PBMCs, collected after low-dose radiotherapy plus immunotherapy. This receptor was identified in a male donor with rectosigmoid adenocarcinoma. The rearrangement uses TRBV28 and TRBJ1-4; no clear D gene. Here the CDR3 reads CASNGATNEKLFF. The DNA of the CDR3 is TGTGCCAGCAACGGGGCAACTAATGAAAAACTGTTTTTT. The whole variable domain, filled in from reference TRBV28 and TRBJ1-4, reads DVKVTQSSRYLVKRTGEKVFLECVQDMDHENMFWYRQDPGLGLRLIYFSYDVKMKEKGDIPEGYSVSREKKERFSLILESASTNQTSMYLCASNGATNEKLFFGSGTQLSVL.